This T cell receptor (beta chain) was obtained from a study of CD8+CD57+ T cells in acquired aplastic anemia. Across the whole study: Approximately 11 million reads were obtained on average for healthy donor CD4+ cells. Overall study results and limits: Patients had fewer than 35 CD8+ CDR3 sequences in common with controls (the shared set). Controls did not differ significantly from patients in CD8+ Simpson's diversity.

Both TCR beta VDJ combination and CDR3 sequence profiling were carried out. Genomic DNA was the template for this profiling. TCRdb fed the reads into MiXCR, producing one record per CDR3 protein. This sample has hundreds of thousands of distinct CDR3 sequences, with 60% to 80% found just once. The V and J ends lost 10 bases and 5 bases respectively, with 23 bases between them. The CDR3 sequence is 15 residues long. CDR1 SNHLY and CDR2 FYNNEI come from the germline V gene. A remark on this clonotype: Its cognate antigen is unknown.

The V and J genes are TRBV2 and TRBJ2-5; either TRBD1 or TRBD2 may supply D (5 bases each). The source of this sequence is a human donor in good health, serving as a control. Sequencing used sorted CD4+, CD8+, or CD8+CD57+ T cells (not recorded which) from PBMCs. Here the CDR3 reads CATPGPEATQETQYF. The CDR3 DNA reads TGTGCCACCCCGGGACCTGAAGCGACCCAGGAGACCCAGTACTTC. Using reference TRBV2 and TRBJ2-5 for the parts outside the CDR3, the full variable domain is EPEVTQTPSHQVTQMGQEVILRCVPISNHLYFYWYRQILGQKVEFLVSFYNNEISEKSEIFDDQFSVERPDGSNFTLKIRSTKLEDSAMYFCATPGPEATQETQYFGPGTRLLVL.